This T cell receptor beta chain stems from a study of T cells in Graves' hyperthyroidism and ophthalmopathy. V gave up 4 bases and J gave up 6 bases, with 12 bases separating them. The CDR3 is 13 amino acids. Germline V CDR1 and CDR2: MDHEN, SYDVKM. Amplification of TCR beta CDR3 regions used RNA as the template. The study used the HTBI primer set for a first-round RT-PCR of the TCR CDR3. TCRdb re-derived calls from the multiplex PCR reads in MiXCR, one entry per CDR3 protein. The sample has around 350,000 distinct CDR3 sequences, around 15% seen once. This clonotype was seen many times. The chain joins TRBV28 to TRBJ1-2; perhaps TRBD1 as D (6 bases). The origin of this receptor is a woman in her thirties with Graves' ophthalmopathy. The source material was blood. The CDR3: CASSYWGRDGYTF. DNA of the CDR3: TGTGCCAGCAGTTATTGGGGGCGCGATGGCTACACCTTC.